This TCR beta chain was observed in a study of shared clonotypes between healthy human individuals (dated by TCRdb to the early 2020s). Concerning the study at large: The cohort comprised a couple of women and a few men aged 18 to 49 years. Per donor, three plates each were used for CD4 naive and CD4 memory, two for CD8 naive, and one for CD8 memory. Blood TCR repertoires of 5 or 6 healthy adults were deeply sequenced to estimate repertoire size and the extent of clonotype sharing between individuals. To increase sequencing depth and limit assay-specific biases, TCR repertoire library preparation and sequencing were carried out by different laboratories using diverse techniques. Between about 0.94 and 8.9 billion PBMCs per donor were obtained by leukapheresis.

A remark on this clone: Its antigen is unknown. Base qualities are not recorded, but no much larger clone differs from it by a single base.

TCR CDR3 regions were amplified from genomic DNA by multiplex PCR using the deep immunoSEQ assay. Genomic DNA extracted from each cell subset was distributed evenly over all wells of several immunoSEQ 96-well plates, and each plate served as one replicate. For sorted subsets, around 200 ng genomic DNA, equal to 30,000 to 35,000 T cell genomes, was loaded into each replicate PCR. Purified libraries were measured with a Qubit 3.0 fluorometer, size-checked on a Bioanalyzer 2100, and measured again with the KAPA Library Quantification kit. A separate single-read 150-cycle Illumina NextSeq 550 flow cell was used to sequence each immunoSEQ 96-well plate. The authors' pipeline ran thus. The immunoSEQ output contained only junctional sequences without quality scores, so filtering could not match that applied to full-length reads. To assign V/J genes and CDR3, sequences were annotated using PyIR, a Python wrapper for IgBLAST v1.9, with IMGT germline references. Reads with weak V/J assignments (E-value above 1e-6), missing CDR3, stop codons, out-of-frame junctions, or ambiguous translated residues were removed. A V3J clonotype was defined by an identical inferred V gene, J gene, and CDR3 amino acid sequence. To compute the percentage overlap between repertoires, the number of shared unique clonotypes was divided by the size of the smaller repertoire. Repertoire richness was assessed with RTK rarefaction, the Chao1 estimator, and Recon v2.1 estimates of unobserved clonotypes. Generation probabilities were computed with OLGA for all TCRbeta clonotypes obtained by the gDNA method from several donors. Held by TCRdb, this immuneACCESS table contains in-frame sequences only and omits some clones. Under half of the omission traces to an unresolved V gene where checked; the cause of the rest is unknown. The DNA was the basis for D and trimming; V, J and clone size are from that table. This sample holds approximately 2,000,000 clones; 80% to 95% were observed only once. 0.37% of the sample lies in the top ten.

Healthy HIV-negative adults with no recently reported acute infections or vaccinations were included as donors. All donors were Caucasian adults living in Nashville, Tennessee, USA. CD4+ T cells were enriched through magnetic negative selection, after which naive cells were positively selected on CD45RA and the remaining negative fraction served as the memory subset. After blood collection by leukapheresis, PBMCs were isolated using Ficoll-Histopaque density gradient centrifugation and then cryopreserved in the vapor phase of liquid nitrogen. Analytical flow cytometry was used to check the purity and quantity of each magnetically sorted T cell population. Each sorted fraction had its genomic DNA isolated and then quantified by UV absorbance on a Nanodrop 2000c. The CDR3 has 15 amino acids, counting the end cysteine and phenylalanine. Only CDR3 DNA is held: 45 bases, read in frame from base 1. According to the germline V gene, CDR1 reads SGHTA and CDR2 reads FQGNSA. V is cut by 1 base and J by 1 base, and the space between the germline ends is 9 bases.

Broad study findings and their caveats: Larger estimated clonotype richness was generally found for naive subsets than for memory subsets. Pairwise subsampling indicated that sequencing depth was expected to affect the degree of clonotype sharing among donors. Even with the large sequencing depth, rarefaction of the sorted-subset datasets indicated that sequencing was incomplete. The small number of donors limited the genetic and exposure-history diversity represented. Sharing across a few donors was observed for approximately 5% of naive CD4, about 4% of naive CD8, about 2.3% of memory CD4, and around 0.44% of memory CD8 clonotypes. Sampling was limited to blood, and TCR repertoires in tissue likely differ from TCR repertoires in blood. Higher generation probabilities were observed for clonotypes shared by all four sorted-subset donors than for non-shared clonotypes.

The chain employs TRBV7-2 and TRBJ2-3; the D gene cannot be named for sure. This TCR was sampled from a man in his late teens or twenties in good health. Some clones in this sample may be carry-over from other donors' samples. Sample: naive CD4+ T cells from PBMCs. The cell subset or site label corresponds to: CD45RA+ positively selected. The CDR3 protein is CASSLGSPGTDTQYF. The DNA sequence is as follows: TGTGCCAGCAGCTTAGGTTCTCCTGGCACAGATACGCAGTATTTT.